The 31 T cell receptor beta chains given below trace back to one sample, sequenced in a study of blood T cell repertoires in COVID-19. Using immunoSEQ multiplex PCR, the repertoire was profiled, and TCRdb retains in-frame clones only, with some absent. The sample records 250,000 to 350,000 clones, around 81% being singletons. The specimen was peripheral blood. Receptors were obtained from a woman in her forties or fifties with active or convalescent COVID-19.

The rearrangement links TRBV28 to TRBJ2-1; 15 nucleotides match TRBD2. This CDR3 spans 16 amino acids. CDR1 is MDHEN, CDR2 SYDVKM, per germline. The J segment lost 9 bases and the V segment lost 6 bases, leaving 9 bases of the junction unmatched. Written as DNA, the CDR3 is TGTGCCAGCAGCCTTCCGGGACTAGCGGGAGGTGGTGAGCAGTTCTTC. Translated, it gives CASSLPGLAGGGEQFF.

The gene calls are TRBV12-3 or TRBV12-4 and TRBJ1-2; D unresolved. V lost 3 bases and J lost 4, with 6 bases in between. The CDR3 consists of 12 residues. The CDR3, as DNA: TGTGCCAGCAGTTTGGCGGCCTATGGCTACACCTTC. Translation: CASSLAAYGYTF.

The chain joins TRBV4-1 to TRBJ2-5; TRBD2 might be the D (7 bases). Germline V CDR1 and CDR2: MGHRA, YSYEKL. V dropped 4 bases and J dropped 4 bases, with 25 bases sitting between them. The CDR3 consists of 18 residues. The CDR3 protein is CASSPKHGGQGQLETQYF. The CDR3 DNA sequence: TGCGCCAGCAGCCCCAAGCACGGGGGGCAAGGTCAATTAGAGACCCAGTACTTC.

CDR3 in DNA: TGTGCCACCTCCGGGACAGGGGCCCTCGGGGAGCTGTTTTTT. This gives the protein CATSGTGALGELFF. The chain uses TRBV24-1 and TRBJ2-2; 10 bases align to TRBD1. Trimming removed 9 bases from V and 7 bases from J; junction bases left unmatched: 7. The germline V gene has CDR1 KGHDR and CDR2 SFDVKD. CDR3 length: 14 residues.

This clone was picked up one time. The chain carries TRBV6-1 and TRBJ2-7; D possibly corresponds to TRBD2 (5 bases). The V gene's germline CDR1 is MNHNS and CDR2 SASEGT. This CDR3 has 14 residues. Trimming left V 4 bases short and J 3 bases short, with 13 bases between. CDR3 DNA sequence: TGTGCCAGCAGTGCAGCTAGCTTAAACTACGAGCAGTACTTC. This gives the protein CASSAASLNYEQYF.

V and J are TRBV6-4 and TRBJ2-1, with D maybe TRBD1 (5 bases). Trimming left V 3 bases short and J 3 bases short, with 6 bases between. The CDR3 is made up of 13 amino acids. Germline assignment: CDR1 MRHNA and CDR2 SNTAGT. CDR3 region: CASSEGDYNEQFF. The CDR3 bases are TGTGCCAGCAGTGAAGGGGACTACAATGAGCAGTTCTTC.

V usage is TRBV23-1 and J usage is TRBJ1-6; 7 nucleotides line up with TRBD1. TRBV23-1 has ORF status, its function being uncertain. Germline trimming cut 3 bases from V and 10 bases from J; bases unmatched to any gene: 9. CDR3 length equals 15 residues. The CDR3 sequence: CASSQATGAGSPLHF. CDR3 coding DNA: TGCGCCAGCAGTCAGGCCACAGGGGCGGGCTCACCCCTCCACTTT.

V and J are TRBV28 and TRBJ1-2; D gene uncertain. Germline CDR1 reads MDHEN; CDR2 reads SYDVKM. V was clipped by 3 bases and J by 4 bases, with 6 bases between them. The CDR3 runs 12 residues. The CDR3 nucleotides are TGTGCCAGCAGTTTGATCGGCTATGGCTACACCTTC. Translating it yields CASSLIGYGYTF.

V is TRBV6-2 or TRBV6-3 and J is TRBJ2-2, with D uncertain. V was trimmed by 6 bases and J by 3 bases, leaving 17 bases between them. This CDR3 has 16 amino acids. Germline V gene lookup returns CDR1 MNHEY and CDR2 SVGEGT. The CDR3 DNA follows: TGTGCCAGCAGCCCTACCGTAGTCTTGGACACCGGGGAGCTGTTTTTT. Translated, it gives CASSPTVVLDTGELFF.

The rearrangement uses TRBV7-2 and TRBJ1-1; TRBD1 matches at 7 bases. Looked up from germline, CDR1 is SGHTA and CDR2 is FQGNSA. The ends lost 1 base at V and 4 bases at J; junction bases unmatched: 12. The CDR3 runs to 17 residues. The CDR3 protein is CASSLVWRGRLSTEAFF. CDR3 DNA: TGTGCCAGCAGCTTAGTATGGAGGGGGCGGTTAAGCACTGAAGCTTTCTTT.

The rearrangement joins TRBV28 to TRBJ2-1, with D tentatively TRBD2 (6 bases). Germline V gives CDR1 MDHEN, CDR2 SYDVKM. Trimming stripped 3 bases from V and 0 bases from J, with 9 bases between. CDR3 size: 15 residues. CDR3 protein: CASSFDGSSYNEQFF. CDR3 bases: TGTGCCAGCAGTTTCGACGGGAGCTCCTACAATGAGCAGTTCTTC.

This chain uses TRBV7-9 with TRBJ1-5; D is perhaps TRBD1 (6 bases). The germline V gene has CDR1 SEHNR and CDR2 FQNEAQ (reference sequence). V dropped 3 bases and J dropped 7 bases, with 10 bases sitting between them. This CDR3 spans 13 amino acids. The CDR3 DNA sequence: TGTGCCAGCAGCTTCACAGGGCGGCAGCCCCAGCATTTT. It encodes CASSFTGRQPQHF.

V usage is TRBV5-1 and J usage is TRBJ2-3, with D possibly being TRBD1 (5 bases). This CDR3 is built from 14 residues. The germline gives CDR1 SGHRS, CDR2 YFSETQ. Trimming removed 4 bases at V and 2 bases at J, with 11 bases between. The CDR3 region has the DNA TGCGCCAGCAGCGGGCAGGGCAACACAGATACGCAGTATTTT. It yields the protein CASSGQGNTDTQYF.

This CDR3 reads CASSEREGTEAFF. The DNA of the CDR3 is TGTGCCAGCAGTGAAAGGGAGGGCACTGAAGCTTTCTTT. The chain combines TRBV2 with TRBJ1-1; D gene unclear. Trimming pared 2 bases from V and 4 bases from J, leaving 8 bases between. Germline V gene data show CDR1 as SNHLY and CDR2 as FYNNEI. The CDR3 sequence is 13 residues long.

This chain links TRBV11-2 with TRBJ1-1; possibly TRBD1 for D (5 bases). The germline V and J ends were trimmed by 2 bases and 6 bases, with 13 bases remaining between them. The germline gives CDR1 SGHAT, CDR2 FQNNGV. This CDR3 is 14 amino acids long. The CDR3, as DNA: TGTGCCAGCAGCTTACTTAGGGGAATGGCTGAAGCTTTCTTT. As protein: CASSLLRGMAEAFF.

The chain uses TRBV5-5 and TRBJ2-7; 11 bases agree with TRBD2. The germline V gene has CDR1 SGHKS and CDR2 YYEKEE (reference sequence). The CDR3 runs to 16 residues. J gave up 0 bases and V 4 bases, and 6 bases lay outside the gene matches. CDR3 in amino acids: CASSPRLAGSSYEQYF. The CDR3 nucleotides read TGTGCCAGCAGCCCGAGACTAGCGGGGAGCTCCTACGAGCAGTACTTC. The whole variable domain, filled in from reference TRBV5-5 and TRBJ2-7, reads DAGVTQSPTHLIKTRGQQVTLRCSPISGHKSVSWYQQVLGQGPQFIFQYYEKEERGRGNFPDRFSARQFPNYSSELNVNALLLGDSALYLCASSPRLAGSSYEQYFGPGTRLTVT.

V is TRBV6-4 and J is TRBJ1-1; tentative D call: TRBD1 (5 bases). The CDR3 is 13 amino acids. Germline CDR1 is MRHNA and CDR2 is SNTAGT. Trimming took 4 bases from V and 4 from J, leaving 10 bases between them. The CDR3 DNA follows: TGTGCCAGCAGTGTACGTACAGGCACTGAAGCTTTCTTT. Its protein is CASSVRTGTEAFF.

In its sample, this clone was seen once. The V gene is TRBV2, the J gene TRBJ1-2; TRBD1 aligns across 12 bases. The V gene end was trimmed by 4 bases and the J gene end by 4 bases; junction bases not matched to a gene: 4. This CDR3 has 15 residues. Germline loops: CDR1 SNHLY, CDR2 FYNNEI. The CDR3 region has the DNA TGTGCCAGCAGTGGGGGACAGGGGGCCACCTATGGCTACACCTTC. Translation: CASSGGQGATYGYTF.

The chain carries TRBV10-3 and TRBJ1-4, with D maybe TRBD1 (6 bases). Germline CDR1 is ENHRY and CDR2 is SYGVKD. V dropped 6 bases and J dropped 0 bases, with 14 bases sitting between them. The CDR3 loop spans 16 amino acids. CDR3 sequence reads: CAISPQGPATNEKLFF. CDR3 in DNA: TGTGCCATCAGCCCCCAGGGGCCTGCAACTAATGAAAAACTGTTTTTT.

The chain couples TRBV7-2 to TRBJ2-7; TRBD2 matches 12 bases. Germline V gene sequence: CDR1 SGHTA, CDR2 FQGNSA. J lost 7 bases, V lost 1 base, and 8 bases had no gene match. The CDR3 length is 16 residues. CDR3 DNA: TGTGCCAGCAGCTTAGAGTGGACTAGCGGGACGGGGGAGCAGTACTTC. Its translation is CASSLEWTSGTGEQYF. The whole variable domain, filled in from reference TRBV7-2 and TRBJ2-7, reads GAGVSQSPSNKVTEKGKDVELRCDPISGHTALYWYRQSLGQGLEFLIYFQGNSAPDKSGLPSDRFSAERTGGSVSTLTIQRTQQEDSAVYLCASSLEWTSGTGEQYFGPGTRLTVT.

V is TRBV7-6 and J is TRBJ2-6; 12 nucleotides align to TRBD1. The germline V gene encodes CDR1 SGHVS and CDR2 FNYEAQ. This CDR3 has 19 amino acids. V lost 1 base to trimming and J lost 12 bases; unmatched junction nucleotides: 16. CDR3 bases: TGTGCCAGCAGCTTAGTTGGGACAGGGGGCCTCAACCCGCCCGGCGTCCTGACTTTC. Protein sequence: CASSLVGTGGLNPPGVLTF. Full variable domain (rest looked up from reference TRBV7-6 and TRBJ2-6): GAGVSQSPRYKVTKRGQDVALRCDPISGHVSLYWYRQALGQGPEFLTYFNYEAQQDKSGLPNDRFSAERPEGSISTLTIQRTEQRDSAMYRCASSLVGTGGLNPPGVLTFGAGSRLTVL.

The V gene is TRBV5-6, the J gene TRBJ1-5; possibly TRBD1 for D (5 bases). V gave up 3 bases and J gave up 3 bases, with 13 bases separating them. Germline V CDR1 and CDR2: SGHDT, YYEEEE. The CDR3 totals 15 residues. DNA for the CDR3: TGTGCCAGCAGCTCAGGCGGGGGATTCAATCAGCCCCAGCATTTT. Residues: CASSSGGGFNQPQHF.

This rearrangement joins TRBV11-2 to TRBJ2-7, with D uncertain. This CDR3 is built from 11 residues. Per germline, CDR1 SGHAT and CDR2 FQNNGV. V was cut by 5 bases and J by 5 bases, with 7 bases left in between. The chain's CDR3 is CASSPRDEQYF. Written as DNA, the CDR3 is TGTGCCAGCAGCCCCCGGGACGAGCAGTACTTC.

The chain recombines TRBV5-1 with TRBJ1-1; weak D call: TRBD1 (6 bases). The CDR3 runs 17 residues. The germline V gene encodes CDR1 SGHRS and CDR2 YFSETQ. The V end lost 1 base, the J end lost 3 bases, and 19 bases lay between the germline ends. The CDR3 reads CASSLKGGAPLDTEAFF. The CDR3 bases are TGCGCCAGCAGCTTGAAAGGGGGGGCCCCATTGGACACTGAAGCTTTCTTT.

The chain combines TRBV7-9 with TRBJ1-1; TRBD1 is a possible D gene (5 bases). V lost 0 bases and J 5 bases, leaving 16 bases between the germline ends. The CDR3 is 16 amino acids. The germline gives CDR1 SEHNR, CDR2 FQNEAQ (reference sequence). DNA of the CDR3: TGTGCCAGCAGCTTAGCGGGGGGGGACCTAGCGACTGAAGCTTTCTTT. Its protein is CASSLAGGDLATEAFF.

The rearrangement links TRBV7-9 to TRBJ2-7, with D perhaps matching TRBD1 (6 bases). Trimming stripped 1 base from V and 2 bases from J, with 15 bases between. Germline CDR1 is SEHNR and CDR2 is FQNEAQ (reference sequence). The CDR3 covers 16 residues. The CDR3 DNA reads as TGTGCCAGCAGCTTAGGTCGGCAGGGGCTACCCTACGAGCAGTACTTC. Its protein is CASSLGRQGLPYEQYF.

The chain links TRBV24-1 to TRBJ1-4, with TRBD1 matching 9 bases. With 3 bases clipped from V and 8 bases from J, the junction kept 6 bases outside the gene matches. Per the germline V gene, CDR1 is KGHDR and CDR2 is SFDVKD. The length of the CDR3 is 15 residues. CDR3 residues: CATSDPTGTGEKLFF. In nucleotides, the CDR3 is TGTGCCACCAGTGATCCTACCGGGACAGGGGAAAAACTGTTTTTT.

This sequence joins TRBV3-1 (or the pseudogene TRBV3-2) and TRBJ2-1, with D possibly being TRBD2 (5 bases). The CDR3 spans 15 residues. The germline CDR1 and CDR2 sequences are LGHDT and YNNKEL (reference sequence). V shed 0 bases and J shed 4 bases, with 10 bases lying between them. The CDR3 protein is CASSQDERWYNEQFF. DNA of the CDR3: TGTGCCAGCAGCCAAGATGAGCGGTGGTACAATGAGCAGTTCTTC.

This chain uses TRBV9 with TRBJ1-2, with a possible D match to TRBD1 (6 bases). The CDR3 contains 15 residues. V lost 4 bases and J 8 bases, leaving 21 bases between the germline ends. Germline CDR1 and CDR2: SGDLS and YYNGEE. This CDR3 reads CASSTGTGQMAGYTF. CDR3 coding DNA: TGTGCCAGCAGCACAGGGACGGGGCAAATGGCAGGCTACACCTTC.

This rearrangement joins TRBV3-1 (or the pseudogene TRBV3-2) to TRBJ2-1; 11 bases map to TRBD2. The germline CDR1 and CDR2 sequences are LGHDT and YNNKEL (reference sequence). This CDR3 comprises 15 residues. After removal of 4 bases from V and 7 bases from J, the junction contained 6 bases not matched to a gene. CDR3 in amino acids: CASSPTSGSTNEQFF. Here the CDR3 DNA reads TGTGCCAGCAGCCCTACTAGCGGGAGTACGAATGAGCAGTTCTTC.

The CDR3, as DNA: TGCGCCAGCAGCTTGTATGGGACAGCCCAAGAGACCCAGTACTTC. As protein: CASSLYGTAQETQYF. This sequence joins TRBV5-1 and TRBJ2-5, with 7 bases aligning to TRBD1. The germline CDR1 and CDR2 sequences are SGHRS and YFSETQ. The ends lost 1 base at V and 1 base at J; junction bases unmatched: 4. The CDR3 length is 15 residues.